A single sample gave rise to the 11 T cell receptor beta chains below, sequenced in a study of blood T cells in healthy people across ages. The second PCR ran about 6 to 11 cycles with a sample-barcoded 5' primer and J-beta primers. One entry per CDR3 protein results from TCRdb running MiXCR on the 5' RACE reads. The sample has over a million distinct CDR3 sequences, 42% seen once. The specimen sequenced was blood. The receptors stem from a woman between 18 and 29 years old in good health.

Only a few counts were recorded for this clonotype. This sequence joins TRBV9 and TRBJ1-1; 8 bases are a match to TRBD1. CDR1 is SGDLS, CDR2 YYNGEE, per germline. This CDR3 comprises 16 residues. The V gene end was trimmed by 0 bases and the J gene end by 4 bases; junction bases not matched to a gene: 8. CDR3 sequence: CASSVATGTGATEAFF. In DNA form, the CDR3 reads TGTGCCAGCAGCGTAGCTACTGGGACAGGAGCCACTGAAGCTTTCTTT.

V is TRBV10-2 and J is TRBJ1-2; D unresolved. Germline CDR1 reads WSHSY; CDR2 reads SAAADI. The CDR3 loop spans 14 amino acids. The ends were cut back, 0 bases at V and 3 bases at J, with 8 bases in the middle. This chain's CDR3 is CASSESTAHYGYTF. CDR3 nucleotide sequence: TGCGCCAGCAGTGAGTCGACGGCGCACTATGGCTACACCTTC.

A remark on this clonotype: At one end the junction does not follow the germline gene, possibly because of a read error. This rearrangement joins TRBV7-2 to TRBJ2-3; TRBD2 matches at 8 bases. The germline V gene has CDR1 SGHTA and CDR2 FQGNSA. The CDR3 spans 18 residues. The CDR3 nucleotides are TGTGCCAGTAGCTTAGTAGTGTTTGGCGGGGGGAACACAGATACGCAGTATTTT. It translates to CASSLVVFGGGNTDTQYF.

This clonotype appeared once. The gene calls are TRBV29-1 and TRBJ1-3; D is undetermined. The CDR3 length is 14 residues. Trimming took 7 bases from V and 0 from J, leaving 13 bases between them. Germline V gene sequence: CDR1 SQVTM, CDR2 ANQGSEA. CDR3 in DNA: TGCAGCGCGGAACAGAAAAGCTCTGGAAACACCATATATTTT. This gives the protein CSAEQKSSGNTIYF. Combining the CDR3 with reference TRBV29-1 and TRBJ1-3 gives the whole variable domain SAVISQKPSRDICQRGTSLTIQCQVDSQVTMMFWYRQQPGQSLTLIATANQGSEATYESGFVIDKFPISRPNLTFSTLTVSNMSPEDSSIYLCSAEQKSSGNTIYFGEGSWLTVV.

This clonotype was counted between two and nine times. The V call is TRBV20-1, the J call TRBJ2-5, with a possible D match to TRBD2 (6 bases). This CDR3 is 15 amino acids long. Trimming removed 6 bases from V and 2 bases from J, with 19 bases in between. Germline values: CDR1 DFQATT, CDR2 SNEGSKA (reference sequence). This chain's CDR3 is CSARKMAGPQETQYF. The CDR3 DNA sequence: TGCAGTGCCAGGAAAATGGCGGGACCTCAAGAGACCCAGTACTTC.

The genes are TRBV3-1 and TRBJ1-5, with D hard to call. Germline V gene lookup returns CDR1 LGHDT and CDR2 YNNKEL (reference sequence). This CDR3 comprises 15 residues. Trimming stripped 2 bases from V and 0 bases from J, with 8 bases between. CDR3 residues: CASSQMGNSNQPQHF. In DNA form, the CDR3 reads TGTGCCAGCAGCCAAATGGGAAATAGCAATCAGCCCCAGCATTTT. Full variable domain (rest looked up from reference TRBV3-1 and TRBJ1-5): DTAVSQTPKYLVTQMGNDKSIKCEQNLGHDTMYWYKQDSKKFLKIMFSYNNKELIINETVPNRFSPKSPDKAHLNLHINSLELGDSAVYFCASSQMGNSNQPQHFGDGTRLSIL.

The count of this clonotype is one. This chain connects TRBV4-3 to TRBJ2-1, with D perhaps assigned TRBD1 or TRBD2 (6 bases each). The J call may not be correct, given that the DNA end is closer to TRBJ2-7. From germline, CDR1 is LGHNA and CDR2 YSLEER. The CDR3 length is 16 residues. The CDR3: CASSQDRGAPYNEQYF. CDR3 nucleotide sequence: TGCGCCAGCAGCCAAGATAGGGGGGCCCCCTACAATGAGCAGTACTTC.

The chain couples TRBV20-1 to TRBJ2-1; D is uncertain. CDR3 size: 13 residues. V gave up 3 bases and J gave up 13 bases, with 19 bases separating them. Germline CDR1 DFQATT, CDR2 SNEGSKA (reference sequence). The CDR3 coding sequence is TGCAGTGCTAGTCCCGCTCGATTAGTCTCCCAGTTCTTC. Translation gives CSASPARLVSQFF.

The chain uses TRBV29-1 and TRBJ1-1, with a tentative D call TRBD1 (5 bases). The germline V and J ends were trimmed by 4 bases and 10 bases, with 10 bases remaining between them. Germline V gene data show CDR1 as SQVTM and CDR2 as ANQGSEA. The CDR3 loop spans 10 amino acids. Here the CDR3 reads CSVGGVGAFF. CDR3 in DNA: TGCAGCGTTGGGGGGGTCGGAGCTTTCTTT. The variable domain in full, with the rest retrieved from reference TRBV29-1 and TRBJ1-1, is SAVISQKPSRDICQRGTSLTIQCQVDSQVTMMFWYRQQPGQSLTLIATANQGSEATYESGFVIDKFPISRPNLTFSTLTVSNMSPEDSSIYLCSVGGVGAFFGQGTRLTVV.

DNA of the CDR3: TGTGCCAGCGGGAGCCAGGTGGTTACTGAAGCTTTCTTT. Protein: CASGSQVVTEAFF. The rearrangement uses TRBV6-1 and TRBJ1-1; no clear D gene. Trimming removed 8 bases at V and 5 bases at J, with 15 bases between. CDR1 and CDR2 (germline): MNHNS, SASEGT. The CDR3 length is 13 residues.

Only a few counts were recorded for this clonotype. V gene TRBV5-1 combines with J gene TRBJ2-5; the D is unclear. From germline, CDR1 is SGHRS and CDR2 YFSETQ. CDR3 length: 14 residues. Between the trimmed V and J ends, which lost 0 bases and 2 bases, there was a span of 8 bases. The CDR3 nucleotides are TGCGCCAGCAGCTTGGGTTTAGGTCAAGAGACCCAGTACTTC. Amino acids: CASSLGLGQETQYF.